This TCR beta chain was recovered during a study of human T cells and chemical hapten exposure. As for the study in general: An approximately 2 cm by approximately 2 cm inner upper arm patch received 2% DPC for sensitization. Weekly scalp doses of diphenylcyclopropenone were given to patients during the roughly 23-week study. Variation in per-sample TCR yields came mainly from small pooled library volume differences. The study, taken as a whole, reports: Significantly more large CDR3 similarity clusters arose among expanded TCRs than among controls.

TCRdb ran MiXCR on the RACE reads and lists one entry per CDR3 protein. In the table there are 300,000 to 450,000 distinct CDR3 sequences, around 5% of which are singletons. The time point here: patch test 1, 2 weeks after DPC sensitization. The sample's treatment: therapeutic diphenylcyclopropenone sensitization with weekly scalp DPC. The table lists this clonotype with many counts. What it recognizes is unknown. V trimming: 1 base; J trimming: 2 bases; junction bases outside the gene matches: 7. The CDR3 has 16 residues. The chain is built from TRBV12-3 or TRBV12-4 and TRBJ2-7; 8 positions match TRBD2. Sequencing was performed on whole blood, taken in connection with sensitization to the hapten diphenylcyclopropenone (DPC). The source of this sequence is a woman aged 45-65 years with alopecia areata. Some clones in this sample may be carry-over from other donors' samples. The CDR3 bases are TGTGCCAGCAGTTTAGTCAGCGGGAGAGGGGCCTACGAGCAGTACTTC. It codes for CASSLVSGRGAYEQYF.